This T cell receptor beta chain came from a study of tumor and adjacent non-tumor tissue in lung cancer. RNA was extracted from bulk tissue without any cell sorting. The CDR3 contains 16 residues. In germline, CDR1 is LGHNA, CDR2 YSLEER. With regard to this clonotype: The junction departs from the called germline gene at one end, perhaps through a read error.

Three rounds of nested PCR, following a modified ARM-PCR protocol, produced the TCRbeta library. Each CDR3 protein is one row after TCRdb ran MiXCR on the multiplex PCR reads. The sample records fewer than 120,000 distinct CDR3 sequences, over 75% being singletons. The chain combines TRBV4-3 with TRBJ1-2, with D unresolved. This TCR was sampled from an older man with non-small cell lung cancer. Sample: lung tumor tissue. The CDR3 nucleotides are TGCGCCAGCAGCCAAGATTCCGTGTGGTATCCGGGTGACTACGCCTTC. Translated, it gives CASSQDSVWYPGDYAF.